These T cell receptor beta chains were read from a single sample in a study of blood T cell repertoires in COVID-19. Clones were sequenced by immunoSEQ multiplex PCR, and TCRdb holds only the in-frame ones, with some missing. This sample has 150,000 to 200,000 clones, with about 87% found just once. Sample: peripheral blood. These receptors originate from a man aged 55 to 70 with acute or convalescent COVID-19. Both conserved end residues are part of each CDR3. The order of the fields is V gene, clone size, D gene, J gene, CDR3 DNA, CDR3 protein. The D gene is left open where the match is weak. Some rows mark clone size as missing; the rest say once, few, many or name a class of expanded clone.

>TRBV20-1|NA|NA|TRBJ2-5
TGCAGTGCTAGCAGATTGGAGACCCAGTACTTC
CSASRLETQYF
>TRBV5-1|NA|TRBD2|TRBJ2-1
TGCGCCAGCAGCTCCGGGACTAGCGGGAGGGGGGAGCAGTTCTTC
CASSSGTSGRGEQFF
>TRBV27|NA|NA|TRBJ1-6
TGTGCCAGCAGTTTCATGGGGAGCTCCTATAATTCACCCCTCCACTTT
CASSFMGSSYNSPLHF
>TRBV27|NA|TRBD1|TRBJ2-1
TGTGCCAGCAGTTCCCAAGGGGGCAGGGAGCAGTTCTTC
CASSSQGGREQFF
>TRBV7-9|NA|NA|TRBJ2-3
TGTGCCAGCAGCTCCGCTAGCGTCTACACAGATACGCAGTATTTT
CASSSASVYTDTQYF
>TRBV11-3|NA|NA|TRBJ2-7
TGTGCCAGCAGCTTAGAAACCCAGGGACAAGCTCAGTTGCAGTACTTC
CASSLETQGQAQLQYF
>TRBV6-6|NA|NA|TRBJ2-3
TGTGCCAGCAGTATCCCACCGGCAGATACGCAGTATTTT
CASSIPPADTQYF
>TRBV5-1|NA|NA|TRBJ2-1
TGCGCCAGCAGTCGGGGGGACAACTTTTACAATGAGCAGTTCTTC
CASSRGDNFYNEQFF
>TRBV5-1|once|TRBD2|TRBJ2-3
TGCGCCAGCAGCTTGGCCGGTAGCGGGACTAGCGGGAGGGCCCGAGATACGCAGTATTTT
CASSLAGSGTSGRARDTQYF
>TRBV3-1/TRBV3-2|NA|TRBD1|TRBJ1-1
TGTGCCAGCAGCCTCCGGGACAGGGGGAGTACTGAAGCTTTCTTT
CASSLRDRGSTEAFF
>TRBV6-1|few|NA|TRBJ1-5
TGTGCCAGCAGTGATCGGGGATCGGGTCATCAGCCCCAGCATTTT
CASSDRGSGHQPQHF
>TRBV6-2/TRBV6-3|NA|TRBD2|TRBJ2-5
TGTGCCAGCAGTTACCAGCCGGGGGGTCCAGAGACCCAGTACTTC
CASSYQPGGPETQYF
>TRBV5-1|NA|TRBD2|TRBJ2-3
TGCGCCAGCAGCCAGGGGACTAGCGGGGGTAGGGATACGCAGTATTTT
CASSQGTSGGRDTQYF
>TRBV19|NA|TRBD2|TRBJ2-7
TGTGCCAGTAGTCCGGGACTAGCGGGAGACTACGAGCAGTACTTC
CASSPGLAGDYEQYF
>TRBV14|NA|NA|TRBJ2-1
TGTGCCAGCAGCCAAGATTCCACAAAGTTAAATGAGCAGTTCTTC
CASSQDSTKLNEQFF
>TRBV7-6|NA|TRBD1|TRBJ1-1
TGTGCCAGCAGCTTAGGGGGGACAGAGCGGGAAGCTTTCTTT
CASSLGGTEREAFF
>TRBV19|NA|TRBD2|TRBJ2-1
TGTGCCAGTAGTCCCACTAGCGTCTCCTACAATGAGCAGTTCTTC
CASSPTSVSYNEQFF
>TRBV11-1|NA|TRBD1|TRBJ2-2
TGTGCCAGCAGTTCGACAGGGAAGGCGAACACCGGGGAGCTGTTTTTT
CASSSTGKANTGELFF
>TRBV5-4|NA|TRBD2|TRBJ2-7
TGTGCCAGCAGCTCCGGACTAGCGGGAGGGAAAAGCTCCTACGAGCAGTACTTC
CASSSGLAGGKSSYEQYF
>TRBV7-2|NA|NA|TRBJ1-1
TGTGCCAGCAGCTCTACGGGACAGAACACTGAAGCTTTCTTT
CASSSTGQNTEAFF
>TRBV12-3/TRBV12-4|NA|TRBD1|TRBJ1-1
TGTGCCAGCAGAGAAACAGGGGGCACTGAAGCTTTCTTT
CASRETGGTEAFF
>TRBV10-3|NA|NA|TRBJ1-5
TGTGCCATCAGCAGGGATAGCAATCAGCCCCAGCATTTT
CAISRDSNQPQHF
>TRBV7-9|few|TRBD1|TRBJ1-3
TGTGCCAGCAGCTATGGACAGGCTGGAAACACCATATATTTT
CASSYGQAGNTIYF
>TRBV3-1/TRBV3-2|NA|TRBD1|TRBJ2-7
TGTGCCAGCAGCCAATCCGAGACAGGGTCCGCCGGGCTGTACTTC
CASSQSETGSAGLYF
>TRBV19|NA|TRBD1|TRBJ1-5
TGTGCCAGTAGGGACAGGGCCAATCAGCCCCAGCATTTT
CASRDRANQPQHF
>TRBV6-5|NA|NA|TRBJ1-5
TGTGCCAGCAGCCTATCTCCCAATCAGCCCCAGCATTTT
CASSLSPNQPQHF
>TRBV3-1/TRBV3-2|NA|NA|TRBJ1-1
TGTGCCAGCAGCCAAGATCACGAGGTAACCACTGAAGCTTTCTTT
CASSQDHEVTTEAFF
>TRBV18|NA|NA|TRBJ1-4
TGTGCCAGCTCACCACTGGCTTCAGAAATTAATGAAAAACTGTTTTTT
CASSPLASEINEKLFF
>TRBV6-1|NA|TRBD1|TRBJ2-5
TGTGCCAGCAGTGATATCGCGGACAGGGGGCAAGAGACCCAGTACTTC
CASSDIADRGQETQYF
>TRBV7-9|NA|NA|TRBJ1-4
TGTGCCAGCAGCCGACAGACGGTGGGAGGTGAAAAACTGTTTTTT
CASSRQTVGGEKLFF
>TRBV27|NA|TRBD1|TRBJ2-1
TGTGCCAGCAGTTCTCGGGACAGATACGAGCAGTTCTTC
CASSSRDRYEQFF
>TRBV9|NA|TRBD1|TRBJ1-1
TGTGCCAGCAGCGCAACCTTCAGACAGGGGGGAAGGACTGAAGCTTTCTTT
CASSATFRQGGRTEAFF
>TRBV10-2|NA|NA|TRBJ1-4
TGCGCCAGCAGTGAGGGCAGGGCTTTACGAAATGAAAAACTGTTTTTT
CASSEGRALRNEKLFF
>TRBV6-5|NA|NA|TRBJ1-1
TGTGCCAGCAGCCTGACGGGGGGCGTTTCATCTGAAGCTTTCTTT
CASSLTGGVSSEAFF
>TRBV10-1|NA|NA|TRBJ1-4
TGCGCCAGCAGTGAGCGACAGGTCGGAAAACTGTTTTTT
CASSERQVGKLFF
>TRBV25-1|NA|TRBD2|TRBJ2-4
TGTGCCAGCAGCTCTAGCGGGAGTTCGGGGAACATTCAGTACTTC
CASSSSGSSGNIQYF
>TRBV19|NA|NA|TRBJ1-5
TGTGCCAGTAGTATACGGGGGGTCGGTCAGCCCCAGCATTTT
CASSIRGVGQPQHF
>TRBV3-1/TRBV3-2|NA|TRBD2|TRBJ2-7
TGTGCCAGCAGCCAAGAGGCTGGCGGGGCTAGCGGGAGATACGAGCAGTACTTC
CASSQEAGGASGRYEQYF
>TRBV5-4|NA|NA|TRBJ1-5
TGTGCCAGCAGCTTGTCCCCGACAGTCGCCACTAATCAGCCCCAGCATTTT
CASSLSPTVATNQPQHF
>TRBV19|once|NA|TRBJ1-1
TGTGCCAGTAGTAGGCGGGTGGGGATGAACACTGAAGCTTTCTTT
CASSRRVGMNTEAFF
>TRBV23-1|NA|TRBD1|TRBJ2-1
TGCGCCAGCAGTCAATCAGCTATCGTGACAGGGGGCCCGTACAATGAGCAGTTCTTC
CASSQSAIVTGGPYNEQFF
>TRBV7-2|NA|TRBD1|TRBJ1-6
TGTGCCAGCAGCAAGGACAGGGGGGCCCTATTCCACTTT
CASSKDRGALFHF
>TRBV2|many|NA|TRBJ1-2
TGTGCCAGCAGAAAGGACACCACTAACTATGGCTACACCTTC
CASRKDTTNYGYTF
>TRBV7-7|NA|NA|TRBJ1-1
TGTGCCAGCAGCTTTCGGAGGAACACTGAAGCTTTCTTT
CASSFRRNTEAFF
>TRBV19|once|NA|TRBJ1-2
TGTGCCAGTAGTGCAGGGGTCGATGGCTACACCTTC
CASSAGVDGYTF
>TRBV9|NA|TRBD1|TRBJ2-1
TGTGCCAGCAGCGTAGATTTGGGACAGGATAGTTACAATGAGCAGTTCTTC
CASSVDLGQDSYNEQFF
>TRBV5-5|many|NA|TRBJ2-3
TGTGCCAGCCCTGGGGGGTCCACAGATACGCAGTATTTT
CASPGGSTDTQYF
>TRBV11-3|NA|NA|TRBJ1-1
TGTGCCAGCAGCTTAGAACAGGGACGGACTGAAGCTTTCTTT
CASSLEQGRTEAFF
>TRBV25-1|NA|NA|TRBJ1-3
TGTGCCAGCAGTAATCCAGGGTCTGGAAACACCATATATTTT
CASSNPGSGNTIYF
>TRBV10-3|few|NA|TRBJ1-2
TGTGCCATCTTTGATGCGGGCTATGGCTACACCTTC
CAIFDAGYGYTF
>TRBV5-8|few|NA|TRBJ2-3
TGTGCCAGCCTTGATGCGGGAACAGATACGCAGTATTTT
CASLDAGTDTQYF
>TRBV7-2|NA|TRBD1|TRBJ1-1
TGTGCCAGCTCGACGGGACAGGGATGGACTGAAGCTTTCTTT
CASSTGQGWTEAFF
>TRBV7-9|NA|TRBD1|TRBJ1-2
TGTGCCAGCAGCCCCAGTACAGGGGATGGCTACACCTTC
CASSPSTGDGYTF
>TRBV3-1/TRBV3-2|NA|TRBD2|TRBJ2-2
TGTGCCAGCACCCGAGCGGGATCCCCCGGGGAGCTGTTTTTT
CASTRAGSPGELFF
>TRBV7-3|NA|NA|TRBJ2-1
TGTGCCAGCAGCTTAGACAGAACGGTATACAATGAGCAGTTCTTC
CASSLDRTVYNEQFF
>TRBV10-2|NA|TRBD2|TRBJ2-2
TGCGCCAGCTCCCTCTTAGCGGGGGGCAGCGGGGAGCTGTTTTTT
CASSLLAGGSGELFF